Listed here are 9 T cell receptor beta chains from one sample, sequenced in a study of response to subunit inactivated influenza vaccine. TCRdb redid the calling of the RT-PCR reads with MiXCR, one entry per CDR3 protein. The repertoire holds about 500,000 distinct CDR3 sequences, with approximately 15% as singletons. Sequenced here: CD4+ T cells sorted from PBMCs, sampled less than 30 months after vaccination. The origin of the receptors is a man between 50 and 69 years old who received an inactivated influenza vaccine.

This CDR3 is CASSSQGARSYNEQFF. Here the CDR3 DNA reads TGTGCCAGCAGCTCCCAGGGGGCCCGCTCCTACAATGAGCAGTTCTTC. This chain joins TRBV7-9 and TRBJ2-1, with 8 bases identical to TRBD1. The CDR3 runs 16 residues. The V gene end was trimmed by 4 bases and the J gene end by 0 bases; junction bases not matched to a gene: 5. Germline V gene data show CDR1 as SEHNR and CDR2 as FQNEAQ (reference sequence). The entire variable domain, with the rest obtained from reference TRBV7-9 and TRBJ2-1, is as follows: DTGVSQNPRHKITKRGQNVTFRCDPISEHNRLYWYRQTLGQGPEFLTYFQNEAQLEKSRLLSDRFSAERPKGSFSTLEIQRTEQGDSAMYLCASSSQGARSYNEQFFGPGTRLTVL.

This clonotype showed up just a few times. This chain links TRBV4-2 with TRBJ2-3, with TRBD2 matching 7 bases. Germline V gene sequence: CDR1 LGHNA, CDR2 YNFKEQ. Losses at the gene ends were 1 base for V and 4 bases for J; bases not matched to a gene: 8. The CDR3 totals 16 residues. The CDR3 nucleotides read TGTGCCAGCAGCCAAGGGGGGGGTCAACCGCCAGATACGCAGTATTTT. It codes for CASSQGGGQPPDTQYF.

V usage is TRBV25-1 and J usage is TRBJ2-5; a possible D gene is TRBD1 (6 bases). Germline CDR1 and CDR2: MGHDK and SYGVNS. This CDR3 spans 14 amino acids. V lost 6 bases, J lost 2 bases, and 13 bases lay in between. CDR3 protein: CASRQTGMQETQYF. In DNA, the CDR3 is TGTGCCAGCAGGCAAACAGGGATGCAAGAGACCCAGTACTTC.

This clonotype was seen a handful of times. This sequence joins TRBV15 and TRBJ2-1; a weak D match, TRBD2 (6 bases). CDR3 length equals 15 residues. With 2 bases removed from V and 6 bases from J, the gap between germline ends came to 14 bases. CDR1 and CDR2 from the germline V gene are LNHNV and YYDKDF (reference sequence). The CDR3 region has the DNA TGTGCCACCAGCAGATATAGGGGAGCGGGCAATGAGCAGTTCTTC. Translating it yields CATSRYRGAGNEQFF.

V usage is TRBV5-6 and J usage is TRBJ2-7; D may be TRBD1 (5 bases). Trimming cost V 2 bases and J 3 bases, with 6 bases left between them. CDR1 is SGHDT, CDR2 YYEEEE, per germline. This CDR3 contains 12 residues. The CDR3 DNA sequence: TGTGCCAGCAGCTTCAGGGTCTACGAGCAGTACTTC. This sequence encodes CASSFRVYEQYF.

The J gene is TRBJ2-5, the V gene TRBV5-6; D uncertain. The CDR3 is 15 residues long. Germline CDR1 reads SGHDT; CDR2 reads YYEEEE. V was trimmed by 0 bases and J by 0 bases, leaving 9 bases between them. CDR3 bases: TGTGCCAGCAGCTTGGGGCTGTCGAACCAAGAGACCCAGTACTTC. It codes for CASSLGLSNQETQYF.

This clonotype has only a few counts. The chain combines TRBV5-5 with TRBJ2-5; D uncertain. The CDR3 length is 17 residues. Germline CDR1 SGHKS, CDR2 YYEKEE (reference sequence). V was trimmed by 5 bases and J by 2 bases, leaving 22 bases between them. The CDR3 DNA reads TGTGCCAGCAGTAATAATACAATTTGGCTCCGACAAGAGACCCAGTACTTC. It is translated as CASSNNTIWLRQETQYF. The full variable domain, in which reference TRBV5-5 and TRBJ2-5 provide the parts outside the CDR3, is DAGVTQSPTHLIKTRGQQVTLRCSPISGHKSVSWYQQVLGQGPQFIFQYYEKEERGRGNFPDRFSARQFPNYSSELNVNALLLGDSALYLCASSNNTIWLRQETQYFGPGTRLLVL.

The rearrangement links TRBV5-1 to TRBJ1-1; the match to TRBD1 covers 9 bases. The V and J ends lost 7 bases and 1 base, in that order; junction bases with no gene match: 5. This CDR3 spans 14 amino acids. Germline CDR1 SGHRS, CDR2 YFSETQ. The CDR3 sequence is CASGRDRANTEAFF. The DNA of the CDR3 is TGCGCCAGCGGTAGGGACAGGGCGAACACTGAAGCTTTCTTT.

This clonotype was observed a few times. The V gene is TRBV9, the J gene TRBJ2-5, with no clear D. Per germline, CDR1 SGDLS and CDR2 YYNGEE. This CDR3 has 14 amino acids. V was clipped by 0 bases and J by 5 bases, with 11 bases between them. In DNA form, the CDR3 reads TGTGCCAGCAGCGTAGCTCTAGGAATCGAGACCCAGTACTTC. It translates to CASSVALGIETQYF.